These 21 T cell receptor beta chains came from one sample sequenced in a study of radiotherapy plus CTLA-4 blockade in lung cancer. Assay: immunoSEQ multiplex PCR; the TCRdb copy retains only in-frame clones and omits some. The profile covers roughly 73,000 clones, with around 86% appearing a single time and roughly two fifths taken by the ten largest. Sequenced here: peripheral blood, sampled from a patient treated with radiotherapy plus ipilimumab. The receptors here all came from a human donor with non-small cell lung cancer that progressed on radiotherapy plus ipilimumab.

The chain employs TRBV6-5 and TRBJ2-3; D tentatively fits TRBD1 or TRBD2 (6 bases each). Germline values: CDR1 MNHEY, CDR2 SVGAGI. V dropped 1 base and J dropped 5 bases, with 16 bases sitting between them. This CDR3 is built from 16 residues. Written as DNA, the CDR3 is TGTGCCAGCAGTTACTTCGGCGGGACAAGGGGAGATACGCAGTATTTT. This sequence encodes CASSYFGGTRGDTQYF.

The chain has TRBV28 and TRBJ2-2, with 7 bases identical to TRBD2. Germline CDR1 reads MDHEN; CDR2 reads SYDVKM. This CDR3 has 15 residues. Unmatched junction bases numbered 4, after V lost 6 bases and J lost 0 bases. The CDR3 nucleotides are TGTGCCAGCAGCCACGGACTAGCGAACACCGGGGAGCTGTTTTTT. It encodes CASSHGLANTGELFF.

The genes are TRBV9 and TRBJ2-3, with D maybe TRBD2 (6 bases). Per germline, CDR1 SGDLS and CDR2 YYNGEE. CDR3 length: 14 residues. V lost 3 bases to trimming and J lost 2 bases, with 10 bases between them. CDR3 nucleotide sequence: TGTGCCAGCAGCGGACTAGAACACACAGATACGCAGTATTTT. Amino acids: CASSGLEHTDTQYF.

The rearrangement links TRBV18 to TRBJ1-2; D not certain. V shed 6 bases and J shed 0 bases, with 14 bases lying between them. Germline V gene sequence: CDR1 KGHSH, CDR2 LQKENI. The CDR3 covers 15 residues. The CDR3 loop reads CASSSADPPNYGYTF. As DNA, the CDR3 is TGTGCCAGCTCTTCGGCGGACCCCCCTAACTATGGCTACACCTTC.

CDR3 protein: CASSASDFYEQYF. The CDR3, as DNA: TGTGCCAGCAGTGCCTCCGACTTCTACGAGCAGTACTTC. This rearrangement joins TRBV6-1 to TRBJ2-7; no firm D call. The ends were cut back, 4 bases at V and 3 bases at J, with 10 bases in the middle. CDR3 length: 13 amino acids. CDR1 and CDR2 (germline): MNHNS, SASEGT.

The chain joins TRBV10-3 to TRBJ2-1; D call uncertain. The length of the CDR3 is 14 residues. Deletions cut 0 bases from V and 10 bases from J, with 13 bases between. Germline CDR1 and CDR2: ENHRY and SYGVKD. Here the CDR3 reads CAISESAAVGEQFF. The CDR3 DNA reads TGTGCCATCAGTGAGTCTGCCGCAGTTGGCGAGCAGTTCTTC.

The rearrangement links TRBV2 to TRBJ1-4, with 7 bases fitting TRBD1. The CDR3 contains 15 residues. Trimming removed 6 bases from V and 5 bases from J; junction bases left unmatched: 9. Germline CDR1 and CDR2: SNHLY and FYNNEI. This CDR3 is CASREEVQGNEKLFF. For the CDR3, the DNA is TGTGCCAGCAGGGAGGAAGTACAGGGGAATGAAAAACTGTTTTTT.

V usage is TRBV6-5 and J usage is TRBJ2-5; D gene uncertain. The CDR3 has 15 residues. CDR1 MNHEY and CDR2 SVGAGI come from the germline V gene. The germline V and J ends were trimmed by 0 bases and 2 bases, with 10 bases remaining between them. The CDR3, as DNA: TGTGCCAGCAGTTACTCGGGCAGGCCTCAAGAGACCCAGTACTTC. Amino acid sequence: CASSYSGRPQETQYF.

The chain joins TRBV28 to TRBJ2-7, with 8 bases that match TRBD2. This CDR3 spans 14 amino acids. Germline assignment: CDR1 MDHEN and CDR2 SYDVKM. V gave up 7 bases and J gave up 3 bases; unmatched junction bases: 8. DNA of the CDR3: TGTGCCAGCAATCCCAGCGGGAGTCTCTACGAGCAGTACTTC. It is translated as CASNPSGSLYEQYF. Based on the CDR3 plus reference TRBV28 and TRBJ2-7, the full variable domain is DVKVTQSSRYLVKRTGEKVFLECVQDMDHENMFWYRQDPGLGLRLIYFSYDVKMKEKGDIPEGYSVSREKKERFSLILESASTNQTSMYLCASNPSGSLYEQYFGPGTRLTVT.

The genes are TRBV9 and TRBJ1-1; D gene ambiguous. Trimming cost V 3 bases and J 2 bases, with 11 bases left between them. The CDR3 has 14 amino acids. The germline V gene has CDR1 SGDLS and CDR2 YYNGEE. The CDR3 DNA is TGTGCCAGCAGCGGGGTAGGAATTAACACTGAAGCTTTCTTT. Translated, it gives CASSGVGINTEAFF.

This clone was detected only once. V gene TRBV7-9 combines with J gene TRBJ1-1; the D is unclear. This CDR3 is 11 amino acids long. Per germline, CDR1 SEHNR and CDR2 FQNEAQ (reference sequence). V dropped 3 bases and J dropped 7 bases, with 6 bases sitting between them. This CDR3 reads CASSLSSEAFF. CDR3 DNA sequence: TGTGCCAGCAGCTTGTCCAGTGAAGCTTTCTTT.

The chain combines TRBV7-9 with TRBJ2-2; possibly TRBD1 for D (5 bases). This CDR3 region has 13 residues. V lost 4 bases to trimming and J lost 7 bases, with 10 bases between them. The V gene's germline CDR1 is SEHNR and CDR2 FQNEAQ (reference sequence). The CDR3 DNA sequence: TGTGCCAGCAGCTCTCCGCAGGGCGGGGAGCTGTTTTTT. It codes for CASSSPQGGELFF.

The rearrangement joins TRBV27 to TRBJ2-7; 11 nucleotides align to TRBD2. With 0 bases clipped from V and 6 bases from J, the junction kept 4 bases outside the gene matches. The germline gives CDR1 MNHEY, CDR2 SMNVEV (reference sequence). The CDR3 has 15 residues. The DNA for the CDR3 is TGTGCCAGCAGTTTATCGGCTCTAGCGGGAGGCGAGCAGTACTTC. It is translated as CASSLSALAGGEQYF.

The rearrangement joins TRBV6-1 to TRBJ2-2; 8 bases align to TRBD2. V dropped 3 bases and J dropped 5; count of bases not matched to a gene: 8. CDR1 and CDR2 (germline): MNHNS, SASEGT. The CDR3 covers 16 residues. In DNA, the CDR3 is TGTGCCAGCAGTGATTCCTGGGCTAGCGGGACCGGGGAGCTGTTTTTT. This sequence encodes CASSDSWASGTGELFF.

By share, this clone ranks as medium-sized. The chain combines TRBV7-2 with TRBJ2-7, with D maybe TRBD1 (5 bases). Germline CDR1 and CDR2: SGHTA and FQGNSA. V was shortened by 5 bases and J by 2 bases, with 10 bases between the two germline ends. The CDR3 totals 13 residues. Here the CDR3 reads CASSTIGAYEQYF. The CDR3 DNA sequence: TGTGCCAGCAGCACAATAGGGGCCTACGAGCAGTACTTC. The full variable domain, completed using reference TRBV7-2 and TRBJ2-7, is GAGVSQSPSNKVTEKGKDVELRCDPISGHTALYWYRQSLGQGLEFLIYFQGNSAPDKSGLPSDRFSAERTGGSVSTLTIQRTQQEDSAVYLCASSTIGAYEQYFGPGTRLTVT.

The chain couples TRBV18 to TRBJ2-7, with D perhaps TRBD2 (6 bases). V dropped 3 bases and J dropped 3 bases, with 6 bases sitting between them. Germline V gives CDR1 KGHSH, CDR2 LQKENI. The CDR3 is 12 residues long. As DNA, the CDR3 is TGTGCCAGCTCACCGGGGGGCTACGAGCAGTACTTC. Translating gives CASSPGGYEQYF.

Here the CDR3 reads CASSSTGKGEAFF. Written as DNA, the CDR3 is TGTGCCAGCAGCTCGACCGGGAAGGGGGAAGCTTTCTTT. The V and J genes are TRBV11-3 and TRBJ1-1, with a tentative D call TRBD1 (5 bases). The CDR3 consists of 13 residues. Looked up from germline, CDR1 is SGHNT and CDR2 is YENEEA. Trimming took off 4 bases at V and 8 bases at J, with 14 bases between the two ends. The variable domain in full, with the rest retrieved from reference TRBV11-3 and TRBJ1-1, is EAGVVQSPRYKIIEKKQPVAFWCNPISGHNTLYWYLQNLGQGPELLIRYENEEAVDDSQLPKDRFSAERLKGVDSTLKIQPAELGDSAVYLCASSSTGKGEAFFGQGTRLTVV.

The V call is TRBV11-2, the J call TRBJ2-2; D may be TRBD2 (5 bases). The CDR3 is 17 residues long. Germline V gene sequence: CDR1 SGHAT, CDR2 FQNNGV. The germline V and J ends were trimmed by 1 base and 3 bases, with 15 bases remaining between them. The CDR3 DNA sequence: TGTGCCAGCAGCTTAGCCCGAGGTGGCGGGTACACCGGGGAGCTGTTTTTT. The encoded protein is CASSLARGGGYTGELFF.

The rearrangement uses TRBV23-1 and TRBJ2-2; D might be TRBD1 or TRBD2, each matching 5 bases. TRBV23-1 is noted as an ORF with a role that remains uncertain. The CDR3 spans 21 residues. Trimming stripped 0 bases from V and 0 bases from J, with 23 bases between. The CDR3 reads CASSQSGGDPNPAANTGELFF. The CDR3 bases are TGCGCCAGCAGTCAATCAGGTGGGGACCCCAACCCTGCAGCGAACACCGGGGAGCTGTTTTTT.

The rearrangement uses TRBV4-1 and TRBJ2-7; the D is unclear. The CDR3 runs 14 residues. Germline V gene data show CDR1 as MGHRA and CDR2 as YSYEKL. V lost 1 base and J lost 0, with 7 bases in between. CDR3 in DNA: TGCGCCAGCAGCCAAGTTACTGCCTCCTACGAGCAGTACTTC. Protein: CASSQVTASYEQYF.

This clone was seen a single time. The CDR3: CASSLGQGRSYEQYF. The DNA of the CDR3 is TGTGCCAGCAGCCTCGGACAGGGCCGCTCCTACGAGCAGTACTTC. The chain recombines TRBV7-8 with TRBJ2-7; 8 bases are shared with TRBD1. Germline lookup yields CDR1 SGHVS and CDR2 FQNEAQ. This CDR3 contains 15 residues. The V and J ends lost 5 bases and 0 bases, in that order; junction bases with no gene match: 6.